The subject of this entry is one T cell receptor beta chain. V was clipped by 6 bases and J by 4 bases; unmatched bases: 11. Germline V gene lookup returns CDR1 SGHTA and CDR2 FQGNSA. The CDR3 is 15 residues long. This sample stems from a study of blood T cell repertoires in COVID-19. Data came from immunoSEQ multiplex PCR; TCRdb stores just in-frame clones and leaves some out. Altogether approximately 110,000 clones are present, roughly 88% being singletons, with the ten largest covering about 5%. Sequenced: peripheral blood. The chain recombines TRBV7-2 with TRBJ2-5; TRBD1 matches 7 bases. The source is a human donor in a cohort sampled during active COVID-19. The CDR3 coding sequence is TGTGCCAGCAGACAGTCGCTGACAGGGAGAGAGACCCAGTACTTC. This encodes CASRQSLTGRETQYF.